Following are 6 T cell receptor beta chains from one sample sequenced in a study of vaccination effects on CD4 cells after COVID-19 (dated by TCRdb to between 2021 and 2022). The library came from the immunoSEQ multiplex PCR assay. TCRdb obtained this table from immuneACCESS and retained in-frame rearrangements with V and J assigned. These tables miss some clones; where compared with another copy, unresolved V genes account for less than half of the shortfall, and the remainder is unexplained. The sample profile shows 70,000 or so clones; 78% of them were found once. Roughly 10% of the sample is taken by the ten largest. Their recognized antigens are unknown. To identify antigen-specific CD4+ T cell clonotypes by their expansion, the ViraFEST assay first stimulated PBMC with viral peptide pools and then applied TCR sequencing. After roughly 11 days of culture, CD4+ T cells were isolated with the EasySep CD4+ T cell isolation kit. Healthy vaccine recipients had no prior SARS-CoV-2 infection, confirmed by negative nucleocapsid antibodies before and after vaccination.

Specimen: CD4+ T cells from PBMCs cultured with SARS-CoV-2 spike peptides, collected before COVID-19 vaccination. The sample's cell subset or site label, in plain terms: SARS-CoV-2 spike overlapping peptide pool stimulation. All receptors derive from a human donor who received a COVID-19 vaccine.

The chain is built from TRBV19 and TRBJ1-2, with 12 bases fitting TRBD1. Germline CDR1 reads LNHDA; CDR2 reads SQIVND (reference sequence). The V segment lost 5 bases and the J segment 2 bases; nucleotides outside the gene matches: 3. The CDR3 consists of 15 residues. DNA for the CDR3: TGTGCCAGTAGTTTTGGGACAGGGGGCAACTATGGCTACACCTTC. Translating it yields CASSFGTGGNYGYTF.

This clone occurred a few times. This chain uses TRBV19 with TRBJ1-2, with D tentatively TRBD1 (6 bases). The CDR3 is 13 residues long. Trimming took off 5 bases at V and 3 bases at J, with 10 bases between the two ends. Per the germline V gene, CDR1 is LNHDA and CDR2 is SQIVND (reference sequence). The CDR3 DNA follows: TGTGCCAGTAGTCTACAGGGAGACTATGGCTACACCTTC. Its protein is CASSLQGDYGYTF.

The J gene is TRBJ1-2, the V gene TRBV5-6; the D is unclear. The V end lost 0 bases, the J end lost 5 bases, and 5 bases lay between the germline ends. This CDR3 comprises 12 residues. CDR1 and CDR2 from the germline V gene are SGHDT and YYEEEE. CDR3 DNA sequence: TGTGCCAGCAGCTTGGGCGGGTATGGCTACACCTTC. Protein sequence: CASSLGGYGYTF.

A single count supports this clone. The rearrangement links TRBV5-1 to TRBJ2-7, with D unresolved. Trimming shortened V by 1 base and J by 4 bases, and 12 bases separated the two germline ends. Germline V gene lookup returns CDR1 SGHRS and CDR2 YFSETQ. The CDR3 extends over 14 amino acids. The CDR3 here is CASSLQGNRYEQYV. Written as DNA, the CDR3 is TGCGCCAGCAGCTTGCAAGGAAATAGGTACGAGCAGTACGTC.

The table lists this clone with a few counts. The chain couples TRBV7-9 to TRBJ2-4; D unclear. There are 15 residues in the CDR3. From germline, CDR1 is SEHNR and CDR2 FQNEAQ (reference sequence). Trimming removed 10 bases from V and 3 bases from J, with 19 bases in between. The CDR3 region has the DNA TGTGCCATCAGATCTCCACCGGGTTTCAAAAACATTCAGTACTTC. Translation gives CAIRSPPGFKNIQYF.

CDR3 nucleotides: TGTGCCTGGAGTGTATCACGAGATACGCAGTATTTT. Amino acid sequence: CAWSVSRDTQYF. The chain is built from TRBV30 and TRBJ2-3; D gene uncertain. Germline values: CDR1 GTSNPN, CDR2 SVGIG (reference sequence). With 0 bases removed from V and 5 bases from J, the gap between germline ends came to 6 bases. This CDR3 is 12 amino acids long.